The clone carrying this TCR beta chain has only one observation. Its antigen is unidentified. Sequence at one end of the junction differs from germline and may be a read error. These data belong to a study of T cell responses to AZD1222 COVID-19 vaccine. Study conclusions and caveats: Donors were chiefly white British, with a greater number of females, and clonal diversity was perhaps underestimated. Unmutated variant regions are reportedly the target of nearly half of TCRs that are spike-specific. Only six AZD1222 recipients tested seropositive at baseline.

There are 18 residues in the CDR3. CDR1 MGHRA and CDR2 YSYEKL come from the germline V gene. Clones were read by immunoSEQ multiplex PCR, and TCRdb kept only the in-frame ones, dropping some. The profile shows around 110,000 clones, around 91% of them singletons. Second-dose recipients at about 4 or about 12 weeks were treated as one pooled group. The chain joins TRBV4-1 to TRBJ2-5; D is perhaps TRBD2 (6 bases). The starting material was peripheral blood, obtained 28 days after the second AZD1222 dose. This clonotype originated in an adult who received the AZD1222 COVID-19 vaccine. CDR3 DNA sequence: TGCGCCAGCAACCAAGATAGCTGGGTAGGGGAAAGCGGGGAGACCCAGTACTTC. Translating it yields CASNQDSWVGESGETQYF.